The source of this TCR beta chain is a study of blood T cell repertoires in COVID-19 (dated by TCRdb to 2020 to 2021). Some background on the complete study: Samples from collaborators originated in the United States, Italy and Spain and spanned both the acute and convalescent phases of COVID-19. The material from the prospective study consisted of cDNA or gDNA derived from T cells, B-cell-depleted T cells, or PBMCs. The dataset comprised deeply sampled blood TCRbeta repertoires from subjects exposed to, actively infected with, or recovered from COVID-19. The repertoires were released in a freely available public database intended as a resource for research on the immune response to SARS-CoV-2. Samples came from the ongoing ImmuneRACE study (first 160 participants) plus 1,254 subjects from 6 global collaborators. A de-identified subject ID, COVID-19 status, age in years and sex were almost always included in the sample metadata. HLA class I and class II types, where available, came from metadata supplied by the sample provider rather than from assay-based typing. Study-wide findings and limitations: The amount of clinical and demographic metadata varied by source and participant and was provided uncurated.

Turning to this clone: The antigen it binds to is not known. Base qualities were left out, and no much larger clone turns up one base away.

Participants in the prospective study were aged roughly 18 to 95 years, lived in 24 United States geographic areas, and enrolled through a virtual design. In the prospective study, cohorts were assigned on the basis of participant-reported clinical history obtained from a screening survey and a study questionnaire. ImmuneRACE Cohort 3 recovered participants were defined by two consecutive negative NP/OP PCR tests, healthcare professional clearance, or symptom resolution. Each participant in the prospective study had whole blood, serum and a nasopharyngeal or oropharyngeal swab collected by mobile phlebotomists. Additional blood draws and questionnaires over a 2-month period could optionally be provided by prospective study participants. Prospective study blood samples were shipped either frozen or at room temperature before DNA extraction. TCRbeta CDR3 regions were amplified from genomic DNA using the immunoSEQ Assay, a bias-controlled multiplex PCR. Processing in the source paper ran as follows. The number of nucleated cells in each sample was estimated from the amplification of reference gene primers within the assay. Sequence reads were collapsed and filtered to measure the absolute abundance of every unique TCRbeta CDR3 rearrangement. For each sample, productive Simpson clonality was calculated as the square root of Simpson's diversity index over productive rearrangements. Sourced from immuneACCESS, this table was stored by TCRdb with only in-frame sequences that have V and J called. A share of the clones is absent; for the studies checked, an unresolved V gene accounts for under half, and the remainder has no known explanation. V, J and clone size are those of that table, while D and trimming were read from the DNA. Within this sample are roughly 330,000 clones, with about 85% of them counted one time only. The ten largest clones take up around 5.9% of the sample.

This clonotype originated in a woman aged 30 to 39 who had recovered from COVID-19. Material for sequencing was PBMCs or T cells enriched from blood (not recorded which).

CDR3 reads: CASSVVGGTYNEQFF. In nucleotides, the sequence is TGTGCCAGCAGCGTAGTTGGGGGCACATACAATGAGCAGTTCTTC. This chain is built from TRBV9 and TRBJ2-1, with a weak D call of TRBD1 (6 bases match). According to the germline V gene, CDR1 reads SGDLS and CDR2 reads YYNGEE. V is pared back by 0 bases and J by 4 bases, with 11 bases lying between the germline termini. Spanning cysteine to phenylalanine, the CDR3 consists of 15 amino acids. The sequence is cut down to CDR3 DNA, 45 bases in frame from base 1.